This is a list of T cell receptor beta chains from one sample in a study of blood T cell repertoires in COVID-19. Measured with immunoSEQ multiplex PCR; TCRdb has only the in-frame clones, and not every one. The data show approximately 300,000 clones, with approximately 90% seen just once and around 0.84% held by the top ten. The specimen was peripheral blood. The receptor set was obtained from a man aged 25-40 years with acute or convalescent COVID-19. Both conserved end residues are part of each CDR3. D genes are given only for firm matches. Expanded clones get a size class; other rows say once, few or many, or leave the size out.

v_gene: TRBV7-9
abundance: once
j_gene: TRBJ1-5
d_gene: -
CDR3aa: CASSLDAGQPQHF
CDR3nt: TGTGCCAGCAGCTTAGATGCGGGCCAGCCCCAGCATTTT

v_gene: TRBV6-5
abundance: -
j_gene: TRBJ2-2
d_gene: -
CDR3aa: CASMMGHTGELFF
CDR3nt: TGTGCCAGCATGATGGGCCACACCGGGGAGCTGTTTTTT

v_gene: TRBV7-9
abundance: -
j_gene: TRBJ1-1
d_gene: TRBD1
CDR3aa: CASSPPGGENTEAFF
CDR3nt: TGTGCCAGCAGCCCCCCAGGGGGCGAAAACACTGAAGCTTTCTTT

v_gene: TRBV3-1/TRBV3-2
abundance: -
j_gene: TRBJ2-2
d_gene: TRBD1
CDR3aa: CASSHPTGAGTGELFF
CDR3nt: TGTGCCAGCAGCCACCCGACAGGGGCGGGCACCGGGGAGCTGTTTTTT

v_gene: TRBV5-1
abundance: -
j_gene: TRBJ2-1
d_gene: -
CDR3aa: CASSHALGGSYNEQFF
CDR3nt: TGCGCCAGCAGCCATGCCCTAGGGGGCTCCTACAATGAGCAGTTCTTC

v_gene: TRBV18
abundance: -
j_gene: TRBJ2-1
d_gene: TRBD1
CDR3aa: CASSRGQGAYNEQFF
CDR3nt: TGTGCCAGCTCGCGGGGACAGGGGGCGTACAATGAGCAGTTCTTC

v_gene: TRBV2
abundance: -
j_gene: TRBJ1-4
d_gene: -
CDR3aa: CASSEVAGANEKLFF
CDR3nt: TGTGCCAGCAGTGAAGTTGCGGGAGCTAATGAAAAACTGTTTTTT

v_gene: TRBV5-6
abundance: -
j_gene: TRBJ2-3
d_gene: TRBD2
CDR3aa: CASSLIAGGTDTQYF
CDR3nt: TGTGCCAGCAGCTTAATAGCGGGAGGTACAGATACGCAGTATTTT

v_gene: TRBV29-1
abundance: once
j_gene: TRBJ2-1
d_gene: TRBD1
CDR3aa: CSGIPETGLNEQFF
CDR3nt: TGCAGCGGGATCCCCGAGACAGGGTTAAATGAGCAGTTCTTC

v_gene: TRBV15
abundance: -
j_gene: TRBJ2-2
d_gene: TRBD2
CDR3aa: CATSRELAGESGELFF
CDR3nt: TGTGCCACCAGCAGAGAGCTAGCGGGGGAGTCCGGGGAGCTGTTTTTT

v_gene: TRBV9
abundance: -
j_gene: TRBJ2-7
d_gene: -
CDR3aa: CASSVAGSAGQEQYF
CDR3nt: TGTGCCAGCAGCGTAGCAGGTTCCGCAGGGCAAGAGCAGTACTTC

v_gene: TRBV7-8
abundance: few
j_gene: TRBJ1-2
d_gene: TRBD1
CDR3aa: CASSPIGQVDYGYTF
CDR3nt: TGTGCCAGCAGCCCTATAGGACAGGTTGACTATGGCTACACCTTC